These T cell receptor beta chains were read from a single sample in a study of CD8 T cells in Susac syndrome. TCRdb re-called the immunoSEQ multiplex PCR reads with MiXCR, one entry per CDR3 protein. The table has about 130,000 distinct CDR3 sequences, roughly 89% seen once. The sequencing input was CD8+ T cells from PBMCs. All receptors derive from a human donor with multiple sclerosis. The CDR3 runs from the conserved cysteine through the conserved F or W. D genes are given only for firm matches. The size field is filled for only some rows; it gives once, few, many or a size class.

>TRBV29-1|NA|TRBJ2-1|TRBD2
CSVEVAGGYNEQFF
TGCAGCGTGGAAGTAGCGGGAGGGTACAATGAGCAGTTCTTC
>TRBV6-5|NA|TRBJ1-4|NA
CASSYSGLEKLFF
TGTGCCAGCAGTTACTCGGGCCTTGAAAAACTGTTTTTT
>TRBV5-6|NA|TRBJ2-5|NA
CASSLMQEIEETQYF
TGTGCCAGCAGCTTGATGCAGGAGATCGAAGAGACCCAGTACTTC
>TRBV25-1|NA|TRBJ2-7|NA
CASSDWGNEQYF
TGTGCCAGCAGTGATTGGGGGAACGAGCAGTACTTC
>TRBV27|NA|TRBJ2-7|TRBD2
CASSLAGGTSYEQYF
TGTGCCAGCAGTTTAGCGGGAGGGACCTCCTACGAGCAGTACTTC
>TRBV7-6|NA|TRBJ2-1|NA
CASSHDTSSYNEQFF
TGTGCCAGCAGTCACGACACTAGCTCCTACAATGAGCAGTTCTTC
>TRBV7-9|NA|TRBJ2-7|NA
CASSKQGLSEQYF
TGTGCCAGCAGCAAACAGGGTCTATCCGAGCAGTACTTC
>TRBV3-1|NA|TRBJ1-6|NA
CASSQVKVPLHF
TGTGCCAGCAGCCAAGTGAAGGTGCCCCTCCACTTT
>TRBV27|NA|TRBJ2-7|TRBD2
CASSLETAGDYEQYF
TGTGCCAGCAGTTTAGAAACCGCGGGGGACTACGAGCAGTACTTC
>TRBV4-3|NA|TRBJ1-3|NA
CASSQDRGNTIYF
TGCGCCAGCAGCCAAGATCGGGGAAACACCATATATTTT
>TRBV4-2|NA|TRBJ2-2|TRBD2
CASSQDPAGGRAGELFF
TGTGCCAGCAGCCAAGACCCAGCGGGAGGAAGAGCCGGGGAGCTGTTTTTT
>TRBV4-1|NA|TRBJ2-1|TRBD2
CASSQDRGAGVEQFF
TGCGCCAGCAGCCAAGACCGGGGAGCGGGAGTTGAGCAGTTCTTC
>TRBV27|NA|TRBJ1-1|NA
CASSLLGPTTLEAFF
TGTGCCAGCAGTTTACTGGGACCGACGACCCTTGAAGCTTTCTTT
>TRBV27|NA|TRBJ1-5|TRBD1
CASSPGQGNVAQPQHF
TGTGCCAGCAGCCCCGGACAGGGGAATGTCGCTCAGCCCCAGCATTTT
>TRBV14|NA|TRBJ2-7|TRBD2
CASSPREGIEQYF
TGTGCCAGCAGCCCTCGGGAGGGCATCGAGCAGTACTTC
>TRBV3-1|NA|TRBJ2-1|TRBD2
CASSPGLAGAFEQFF
TGTGCCAGCAGCCCCGGACTAGCGGGAGCCTTCGAGCAGTTCTTC
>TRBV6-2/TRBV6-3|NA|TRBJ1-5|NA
CASSRGTILIPQHF
TGTGCCAGCAGCCGGGGGACCATCTTGATCCCCCAGCATTTT
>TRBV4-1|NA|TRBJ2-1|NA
CASSQLHPGTGYNEQFF
TGCGCCAGCAGCCAACTCCACCCCGGGACCGGTTACAATGAGCAGTTCTTC
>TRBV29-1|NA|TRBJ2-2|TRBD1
CSVFGTGANTGELFF
TGCAGCGTATTCGGGACAGGGGCAAACACCGGGGAGCTGTTTTTT
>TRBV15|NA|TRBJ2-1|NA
CATSYNRGNEQFF
TGTGCCACCAGCTATAATAGAGGCAATGAGCAGTTCTTC
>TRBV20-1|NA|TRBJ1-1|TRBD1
CSAFKDRGYGNTEAFF
TGCAGTGCTTTCAAGGACAGGGGATACGGGAACACTGAAGCTTTCTTT
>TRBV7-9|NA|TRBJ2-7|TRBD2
CASSSTSGMRGGLSYEQYF
TGTGCCAGCAGCTCGACTAGCGGGATGCGAGGCGGTCTCTCCTACGAGCAGTACTTC
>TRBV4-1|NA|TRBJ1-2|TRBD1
CASSQVRRDSYGYTF
TGCGCCAGCAGCCAAGTAAGGCGGGACAGCTATGGCTACACCTTC
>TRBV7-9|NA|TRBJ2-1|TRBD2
CASSSGSGSSYNEQFF
TGTGCCAGCAGCTCCGGCAGCGGGAGTTCGTACAATGAGCAGTTCTTC
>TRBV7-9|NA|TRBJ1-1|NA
CASSLYHTEAFF
TGTGCCAGCAGCTTATACCACACTGAAGCTTTCTTT
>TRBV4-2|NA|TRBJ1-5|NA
CASSRRARGGRQPQHF
TGTGCCAGCAGCCGCAGGGCTCGGGGTGGGAGGCAGCCCCAGCATTTT
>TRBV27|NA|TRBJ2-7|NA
CASSPLSSLYEQYF
TGTGCCAGCAGCCCCCTCTCCAGTCTCTACGAGCAGTACTTC
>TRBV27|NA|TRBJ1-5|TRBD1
CASSFDRDSNQPQHF
TGTGCCAGCAGTTTTGACAGGGATAGCAATCAGCCCCAGCATTTT
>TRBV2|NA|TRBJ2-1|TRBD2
CASTHPGGGSYNEQFF
TGTGCCAGCACGCACCCGGGAGGCGGATCCTACAATGAGCAGTTCTTC
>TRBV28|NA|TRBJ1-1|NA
CASRAPGAEAFF
TGTGCCAGCAGGGCCCCGGGCGCTGAAGCTTTCTTT
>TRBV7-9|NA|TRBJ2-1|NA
CASSQIPPLAKDGDEQFF
TGTGCCAGCAGCCAAATCCCCCCACTAGCCAAAGACGGGGATGAGCAGTTCTTC
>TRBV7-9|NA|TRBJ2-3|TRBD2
CASSLSLAGGTDTQYF
TGTGCCAGCAGCTTATCCCTAGCGGGTGGGACAGATACGCAGTATTTT
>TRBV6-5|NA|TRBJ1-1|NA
CASSYEGGEAFF
TGTGCCAGCAGTTACGAGGGCGGTGAAGCTTTCTTT
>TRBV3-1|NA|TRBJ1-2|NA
CASSTTTGIGGLGYTF
TGTGCCAGCAGCACCACCACTGGCATCGGGGGCCTTGGCTACACCTTC
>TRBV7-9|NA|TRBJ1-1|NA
CASSLSEAFF
TGTGCCAGCAGCCTATCTGAAGCTTTCTTT
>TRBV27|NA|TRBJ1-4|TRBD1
CASSMTGGNEKLFF
TGTGCCAGCAGCATGACAGGGGGGAATGAAAAACTGTTTTTT
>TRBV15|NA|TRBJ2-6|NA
CATSGGGPGSGANVLTF
TGTGCCACCAGCGGAGGGGGACCGGGCTCTGGGGCCAACGTCCTGACTTTC
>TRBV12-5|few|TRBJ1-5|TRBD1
CASGSGTGIQPQHF
TGTGCTAGTGGCTCCGGGACAGGGATTCAGCCCCAGCATTTT
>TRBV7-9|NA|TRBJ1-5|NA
CASRHSNQPQHF
TGTGCCAGCAGACATAGCAATCAGCCCCAGCATTTT
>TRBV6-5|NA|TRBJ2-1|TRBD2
CASTRLAGGHSEQFF
TGTGCCAGCACCCGACTAGCGGGAGGACACAGTGAGCAGTTCTTC
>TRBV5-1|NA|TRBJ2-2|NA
CASSLSSTGELFF
TGCGCCAGCAGCTTAAGCTCGACGGGGGAGCTGTTTTTT
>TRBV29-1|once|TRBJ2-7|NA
CSVEKDGVYPYEQYF
TGCAGCGTTGAAAAGGATGGGGTATACCCCTACGAGCAGTACTTC
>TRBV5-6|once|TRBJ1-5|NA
CASSLGADQPQHF
TGTGCCAGCAGCTTGGGGGCAGATCAGCCCCAGCATTTT
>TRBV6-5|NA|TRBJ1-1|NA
CASSYGFTNTEAFF
TGTGCCAGCAGTTACGGGTTTACGAACACTGAAGCTTTCTTT
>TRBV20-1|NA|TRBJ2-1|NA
CSAREGGYGAYNEQFF
TGCAGTGCTAGAGAAGGGGGGTATGGGGCCTACAATGAGCAGTTCTTC
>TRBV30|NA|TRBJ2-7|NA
CAWSRKFYEQYF
TGTGCCTGGAGTCGTAAATTCTACGAGCAGTACTTC
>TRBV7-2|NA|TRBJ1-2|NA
CASSSAEIYGYTF
TGTGCCAGCAGCTCAGCCGAGATCTATGGCTACACCTTC
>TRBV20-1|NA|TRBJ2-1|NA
CSPQGGDYNEQFF
TGCAGTCCGCAAGGCGGGGACTACAATGAGCAGTTCTTC
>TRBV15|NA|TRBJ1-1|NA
CATSRDLGHLNTEAFF
TGTGCCACCAGCAGAGATCTTGGACACTTGAACACTGAAGCTTTCTTT
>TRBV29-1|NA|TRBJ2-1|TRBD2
CSGLTSGSKNEQFF
TGCAGCGGCCTGACTAGCGGGAGTAAAAATGAGCAGTTCTTC
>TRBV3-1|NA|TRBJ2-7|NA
CASSPLGGHEQYF
TGTGCCAGCAGCCCCCTGGGGGGTCACGAGCAGTACTTC
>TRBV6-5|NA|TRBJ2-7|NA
CASSTLSSYEQYF
TGTGCCAGCAGCACCCTCAGCTCCTACGAGCAGTACTTC
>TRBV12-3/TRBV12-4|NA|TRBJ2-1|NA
CASSPPYSNHEQFF
TGTGCCAGCAGTCCACCCTACAGTAACCATGAGCAGTTCTTC
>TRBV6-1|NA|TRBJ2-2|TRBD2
CASSEREVGELFF
TGTGCCAGCAGTGAGCGGGAGGTCGGGGAGCTGTTTTTT